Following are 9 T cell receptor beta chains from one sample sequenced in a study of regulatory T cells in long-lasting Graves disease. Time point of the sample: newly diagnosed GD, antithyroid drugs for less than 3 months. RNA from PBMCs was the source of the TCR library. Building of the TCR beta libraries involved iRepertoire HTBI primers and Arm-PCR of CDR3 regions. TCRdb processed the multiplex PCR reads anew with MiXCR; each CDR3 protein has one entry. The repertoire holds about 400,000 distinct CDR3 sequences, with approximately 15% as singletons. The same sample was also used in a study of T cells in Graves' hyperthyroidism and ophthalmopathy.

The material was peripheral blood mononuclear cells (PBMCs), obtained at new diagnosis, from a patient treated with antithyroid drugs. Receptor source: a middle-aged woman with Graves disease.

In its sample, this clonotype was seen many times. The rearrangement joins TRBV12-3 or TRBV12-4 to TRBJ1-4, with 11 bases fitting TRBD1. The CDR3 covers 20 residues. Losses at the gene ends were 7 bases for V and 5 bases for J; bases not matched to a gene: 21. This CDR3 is CASTTFSLGGTGGFNEKLFF. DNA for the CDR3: TGTGCCAGCACCACTTTTAGTCTCGGAGGGACAGGGGGATTCAATGAAAAACTGTTTTTT.

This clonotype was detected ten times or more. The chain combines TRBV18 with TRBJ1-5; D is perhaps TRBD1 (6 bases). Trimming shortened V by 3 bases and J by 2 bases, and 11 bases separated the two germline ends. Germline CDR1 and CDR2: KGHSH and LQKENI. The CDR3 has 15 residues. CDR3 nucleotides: TGTGCCAGCTCACCGACACAGGGCGGCAATCAGCCCCAGCATTTT. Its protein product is CASSPTQGGNQPQHF.

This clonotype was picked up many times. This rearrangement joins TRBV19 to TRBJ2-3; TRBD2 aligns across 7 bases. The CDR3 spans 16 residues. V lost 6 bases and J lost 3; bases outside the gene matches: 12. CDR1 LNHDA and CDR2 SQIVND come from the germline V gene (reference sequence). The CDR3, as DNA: TGTGCCAGTAGGTCTCGCGGGAGAGGGCGGACAGATACGCAGTATTTT. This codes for CASRSRGRGRTDTQYF.

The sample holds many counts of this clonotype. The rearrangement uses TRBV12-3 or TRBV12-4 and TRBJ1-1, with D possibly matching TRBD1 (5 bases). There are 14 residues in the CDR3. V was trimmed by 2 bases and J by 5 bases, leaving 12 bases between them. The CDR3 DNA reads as TGTGCCAGCAGTTTAATTCGGGGGAGGACTGAAGCTTTCTTT. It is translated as CASSLIRGRTEAFF.

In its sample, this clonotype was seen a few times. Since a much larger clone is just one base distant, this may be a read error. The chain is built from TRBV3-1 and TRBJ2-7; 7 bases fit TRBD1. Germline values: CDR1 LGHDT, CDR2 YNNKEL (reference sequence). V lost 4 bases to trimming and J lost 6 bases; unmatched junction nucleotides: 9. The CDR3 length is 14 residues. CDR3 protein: CASSREGTGAEQYF. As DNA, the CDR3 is TGTGCCAGCAGCCGAGAGGGAACAGGGGCCGAGCAGTACTTC.

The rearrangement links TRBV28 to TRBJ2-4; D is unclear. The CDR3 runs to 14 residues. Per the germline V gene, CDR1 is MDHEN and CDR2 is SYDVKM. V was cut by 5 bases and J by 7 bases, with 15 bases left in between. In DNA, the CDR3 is TGTGCCAGCAGTCAAGGGCCATTTGGGAACATTCAGTACTTC. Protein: CASSQGPFGNIQYF.

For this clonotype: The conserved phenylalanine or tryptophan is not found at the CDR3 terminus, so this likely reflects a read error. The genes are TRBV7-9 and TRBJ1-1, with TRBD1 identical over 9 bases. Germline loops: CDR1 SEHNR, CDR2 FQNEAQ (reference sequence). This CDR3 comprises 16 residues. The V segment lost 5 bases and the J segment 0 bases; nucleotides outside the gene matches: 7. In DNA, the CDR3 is TGTGCCAGCAGCCGCCGGGACAGGGAATTGAACACTGAAGCTTTCCTT. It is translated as CASSRRDRELNTEAFL.

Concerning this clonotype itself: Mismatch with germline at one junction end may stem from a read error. The CDR3 DNA sequence: TGCGCCAGCTCCGCCCCAAATCGTCTTAGCTACGAGCAGTACTTC. Protein sequence: CASSAPNRLSYEQYF. The chain recombines TRBV18 with TRBJ2-7; no clear D. This CDR3 is 15 amino acids long. Germline CDR1 and CDR2: KGHSH and LQKENI.

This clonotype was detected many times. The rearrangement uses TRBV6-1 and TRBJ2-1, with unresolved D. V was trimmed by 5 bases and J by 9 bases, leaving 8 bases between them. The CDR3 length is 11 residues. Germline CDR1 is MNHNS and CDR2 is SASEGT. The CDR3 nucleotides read TGTGCCAGCAGTAGAGTCGGTGAGCAGTTCTTC. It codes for CASSRVGEQFF.